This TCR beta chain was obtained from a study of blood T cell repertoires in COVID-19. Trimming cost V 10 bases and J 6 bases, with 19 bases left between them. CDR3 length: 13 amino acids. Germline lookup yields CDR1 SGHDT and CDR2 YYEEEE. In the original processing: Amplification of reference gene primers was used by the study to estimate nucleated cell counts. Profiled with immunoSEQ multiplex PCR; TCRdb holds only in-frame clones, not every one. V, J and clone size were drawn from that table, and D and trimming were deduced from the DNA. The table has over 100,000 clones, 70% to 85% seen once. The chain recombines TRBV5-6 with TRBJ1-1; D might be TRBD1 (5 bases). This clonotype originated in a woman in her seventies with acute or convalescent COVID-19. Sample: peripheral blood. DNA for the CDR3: TGTGCCTCATATTCGCAGGACACCGCTGAAGCTTTCTTT. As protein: CASYSQDTAEAFF. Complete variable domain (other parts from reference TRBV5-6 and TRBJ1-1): DAGVTQSPTHLIKTRGQQVTLRCSPKSGHDTVSWYQQALGQGPQFIFQYYEEEERQRGNFPDRFSGHQFPNYSSELNVNALLLGDSALYLCASYSQDTAEAFFGQGTRLTVV.